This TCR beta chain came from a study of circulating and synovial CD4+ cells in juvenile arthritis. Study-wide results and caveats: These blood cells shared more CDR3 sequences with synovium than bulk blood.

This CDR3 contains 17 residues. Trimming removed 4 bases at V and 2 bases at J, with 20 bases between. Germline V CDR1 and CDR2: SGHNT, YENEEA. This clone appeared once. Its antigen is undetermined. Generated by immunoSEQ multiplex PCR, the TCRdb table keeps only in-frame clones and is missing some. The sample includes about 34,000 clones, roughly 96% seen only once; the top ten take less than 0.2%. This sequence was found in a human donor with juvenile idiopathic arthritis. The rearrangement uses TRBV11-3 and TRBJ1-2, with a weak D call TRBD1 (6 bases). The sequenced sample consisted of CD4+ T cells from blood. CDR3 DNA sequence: TGTGCCAGCAGCTACCGGGACACAGAAGGGACCAACTATGGCTACACCTTC. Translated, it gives CASSYRDTEGTNYGYTF.